The 3 T cell receptor beta chains given below trace back to one sample, sequenced in a study of cytomegalovirus exposure and HLA in healthy donors. Sequenced by immunoSEQ multiplex PCR; TCRdb stores in-frame clones only, minus some. The sample holds 150,000 to 200,000 clones, around 86% seen once. Sequenced: PBMCs. Receptors were obtained from a man in his late teens or twenties in good health and CMV-seropositive.

The chain has TRBV4-2 and TRBJ2-1, with 9 bases fitting TRBD2. The CDR3 consists of 15 residues. CDR1 is LGHNA and CDR2 is YNFKEQ in the germline V gene. V trimming: 4 bases; J trimming: 4 bases; junction bases outside the gene matches: 5. The CDR3 protein is CASSRRGGQYNEQFF. The CDR3 DNA reads as TGTGCCAGCAGCCGGCGGGGGGGCCAATACAATGAGCAGTTCTTC.

The genes are TRBV6-6 and TRBJ2-1; tentatively, D is TRBD1 (6 bases). V lost 6 bases and J 0 bases, leaving 9 bases between the germline ends. The length of the CDR3 is 14 residues. Germline V gene data show CDR1 as MNHNY and CDR2 as SVGAGI (reference sequence). The CDR3 region is CASSRQVSYNEQFF. CDR3 DNA sequence: TGTGCCAGCAGCCGACAGGTCTCCTACAATGAGCAGTTCTTC.

J is TRBJ2-7 and V is TRBV11-3, with 7 positions matching TRBD2. CDR3 length: 13 amino acids. The germline V gene encodes CDR1 SGHNT and CDR2 YENEEA. Trimming removed 3 bases from V and 7 bases from J; junction bases left unmatched: 6. The CDR3 is CASSLSSAGEQYF. The DNA of the CDR3 is TGTGCCAGCAGCTTGAGTTCAGCGGGGGAGCAGTACTTC. The full variable domain, rest sourced from reference TRBV11-3 and TRBJ2-7, is EAGVVQSPRYKIIEKKQPVAFWCNPISGHNTLYWYLQNLGQGPELLIRYENEEAVDDSQLPKDRFSAERLKGVDSTLKIQPAELGDSAVYLCASSLSSAGEQYFGPGTRLTVT.